Below are 22 T cell receptor beta chains sequenced from a single sample in a study of T-cell memory formation after mild COVID-19. TCRdb ran MiXCR on the 5' RACE reads and lists one entry per CDR3 protein. The sample has under 450,000 distinct CDR3 sequences, less than 25% seen once; the top ten hold around a fifth. Sequences were obtained from PBMCs or a T cell subset sorted from them (not recorded which). The source of these receptors is a man aged 18 to 29 who had mild COVID-19 (a few samples of this study predate the infection). Cell type and time point are not known.

This clonotype has a count of ten or more. J is TRBJ2-3 and V is TRBV5-1; weak D call: TRBD1 (6 bases). CDR1 is SGHRS and CDR2 is YFSETQ in the germline V gene. The V end lost 4 bases, the J end lost 6 bases, and 15 bases lay between the germline ends. The CDR3 consists of 14 residues. The CDR3 is CASSPDSYSDTQYF. CDR3 nucleotides: TGCGCCAGCAGCCCGGACAGTTACTCGGATACGCAGTATTTT.

This clonotype was observed a few times. The chain recombines TRBV19 with TRBJ2-5; D could derive from TRBD1 or TRBD2 (7 bases each). The germline V gene encodes CDR1 LNHDA and CDR2 SQIVND (reference sequence). V was cut by 8 bases and J by 5 bases, with 15 bases left in between. This CDR3 comprises 13 residues. For the CDR3, the DNA is TGTGCCAGTGGAAATCAGGGGGGGGAGACCCAGTACTTC. Translated: CASGNQGGETQYF. The variable domain in full, with the rest retrieved from reference TRBV19 and TRBJ2-5, is DGGITQSPKYLFRKEGQNVTLSCEQNLNHDAMYWYRQDPGQGLRLIYYSQIVNDFQKGDIAEGYSVSREKKESFPLTVTSAQKNPTAFYLCASGNQGGETQYFGPGTRLLVL.

The chain employs TRBV6-2 or TRBV6-3 and TRBJ1-5; D gene unclear. This CDR3 has 16 amino acids. Germline V gene sequence: CDR1 MNHEY, CDR2 SVGEGT. V was shortened by 6 bases and J by 0 bases, with 15 bases between the two germline ends. CDR3: CASSPVSGFSNQPQHF. DNA of the CDR3: TGTGCCAGCAGCCCCGTATCGGGGTTTAGCAATCAGCCCCAGCATTTT.

The chain recombines TRBV2 with TRBJ2-7, with D perhaps matching TRBD1 (6 bases). CDR1 is SNHLY and CDR2 is FYNNEI in the germline V gene. The V end was cut by 6 bases, the J end by 5 bases, with 29 bases between. The CDR3 covers 18 residues. CDR3 region: CASSPQGQRLGFPNEQYV. CDR3 in DNA: TGTGCCAGCAGCCCCCAAGGACAGCGTCTGGGGTTTCCCAACGAGCAGTACGTC.

This clonotype occurred a few times. CDR3 sequence reads: CASSLGRLAGGSGTQYF. CDR3 bases: TGCGCCAGCAGCTTGGGGAGACTAGCGGGGGGTTCGGGTACGCAGTATTTT. The chain has TRBV5-1 and TRBJ2-3; the match to TRBD2 covers 13 bases. The junction had 9 bases not matched to a gene; V was cut back by 0 bases and J by 8 bases. CDR3 size: 17 residues. The germline V gene encodes CDR1 SGHRS and CDR2 YFSETQ. Looking up the rest from reference TRBV5-1 and TRBJ2-3 gives the full variable domain: KAGVTQTPRYLIKTRGQQVTLSCSPISGHRSVSWYQQTPGQGLQFLFEYFSETQRNKGNFPGRFSGRQFSNSRSEMNVSTLELGDSALYLCASSLGRLAGGSGTQYFGPGTRLTVL.

This clonotype showed up many times. V is TRBV5-4 and J is TRBJ1-2; no reliable D call. Germline lookup yields CDR1 SGHNT and CDR2 YYREEE (reference sequence). V shed 3 bases and J shed 8 bases, with 11 bases lying between them. The CDR3 runs 12 residues. The CDR3 here is CASSSDQSGYTF. In DNA form, the CDR3 reads TGTGCCAGCAGCTCCGACCAGTCCGGCTACACCTTC.

This clonotype was seen more than once but under ten times. The genes are TRBV5-1 and TRBJ2-5; D not resolved. Germline assignment: CDR1 SGHRS and CDR2 YFSETQ. The germline V and J ends were trimmed by 2 bases and 2 bases, with 13 bases remaining between them. This CDR3 is 15 amino acids long. The CDR3 sequence: CASSFQDIRQETQYF. Here the CDR3 DNA reads TGCGCCAGCAGCTTTCAAGACATCCGGCAAGAGACCCAGTACTTC.

A few counts support this clonotype. This chain uses TRBV5-1 with TRBJ2-2; D perhaps matches TRBD2 (6 bases). The CDR3 has 15 amino acids. Trimming took off 2 bases at V and 5 bases at J, with 13 bases between the two ends. Germline CDR1 SGHRS, CDR2 YFSETQ. As DNA, the CDR3 is TGCGCCAGCAGCTTACGATCTAGCGAAACCGGGGAGCTGTTTTTT. Residues: CASSLRSSETGELFF.

This rearrangement joins TRBV6-2 or TRBV6-3 to TRBJ1-2, with 7 bases fitting TRBD1. Unmatched junction bases numbered 3, after V lost 2 bases and J lost 6 bases. The CDR3 spans 13 residues. Per the germline V gene, CDR1 is MNHEY and CDR2 is SVGEGT. CDR3 loop: CASSYGGGDGYTF. The CDR3 region has the DNA TGTGCCAGCAGTTACGGAGGGGGCGATGGCTACACCTTC.

This clonotype showed up just a few times. V and J are TRBV6-5 and TRBJ2-2; maybe TRBD1 (6 bases). This CDR3 is built from 17 residues. Germline lookup yields CDR1 MNHEY and CDR2 SVGAGI. Trimming removed 5 bases from V and 3 bases from J, with 19 bases in between. The CDR3 protein is CASSRTARGLYTGELFF. CDR3 coding DNA: TGTGCCAGCAGTCGGACAGCTAGGGGGTTATACACCGGGGAGCTGTTTTTT.

This sequence joins TRBV7-9 and TRBJ2-7; TRBD1 might be the D (5 bases). Germline CDR1 and CDR2: SEHNR and FQNEAQ (reference sequence). V was cut by 5 bases and J by 3 bases, with 11 bases left in between. The CDR3 covers 13 residues. This chain's CDR3 is CASSHFQGYEQYV. The CDR3 DNA reads as TGTGCCAGCAGCCATTTTCAGGGCTACGAGCAGTACGTC.

The chain is built from TRBV6-5 and TRBJ1-2; D remains unclear. Trimming left V 5 bases short and J 3 bases short, with 7 bases between. CDR3 length: 12 amino acids. Germline CDR1 reads MNHEY; CDR2 reads SVGAGI. CDR3 sequence: CASSESDYGYTF. The CDR3 region has the DNA TGTGCCAGCAGTGAAAGTGACTATGGCTACACCTTC.

The chain joins TRBV12-3 or TRBV12-4 to TRBJ1-1; D ambiguous. The length of the CDR3 is 12 residues. Trimming shortened V by 3 bases and J by 4 bases, and 6 bases separated the two germline ends. The DNA for the CDR3 is TGTGCCAGCAGTTTTGGGATCACTGAAGCTTTCTTT. Encoded protein: CASSFGITEAFF.

The table lists this clonotype with a few counts. This sequence joins TRBV7-9 and TRBJ2-1; D remains unclear. The CDR3 contains 13 residues. The V gene lost 4 bases and the J gene lost 6 bases, with 10 bases spanning the gap. Germline values: CDR1 SEHNR, CDR2 FQNEAQ (reference sequence). The CDR3 DNA is TGTGCCAGCAGCTACCCCCAGCCCAATGAGCAGTTCTTC. It yields the protein CASSYPQPNEQFF. The full variable domain, completed using reference TRBV7-9 and TRBJ2-1, is DTGVSQNPRHKITKRGQNVTFRCDPISEHNRLYWYRQTLGQGPEFLTYFQNEAQLEKSRLLSDRFSAERPKGSFSTLEIQRTEQGDSAMYLCASSYPQPNEQFFGPGTRLTVL.

The CDR3 protein is CASRSPGQGDYEQYV. In DNA, the CDR3 is TGTGCCAGCAGGAGTCCGGGACAGGGAGATTACGAGCAGTACGTC. The chain employs TRBV6-2 or TRBV6-3 and TRBJ2-7, with TRBD1 matching over 9 bases. The CDR3 totals 15 residues. The germline gives CDR1 MNHEY, CDR2 SVGEGT. V was clipped by 6 bases and J by 4 bases; unmatched bases: 10.

The J gene is TRBJ1-1, the V gene TRBV18, with a tentative D call TRBD1 (6 bases). This CDR3 region has 13 residues. Germline V gene sequence: CDR1 KGHSH, CDR2 LQKENI. Trimming stripped 5 bases from V and 8 bases from J, with 15 bases between. CDR3 sequence reads: CASSTGTDDEAFF. In nucleotides, the CDR3 is TGTGCCAGCTCAACAGGGACGGATGACGAAGCTTTCTTT.

This clonotype was seen a few times. The rearrangement uses TRBV15 and TRBJ2-1; no reliable D call. This CDR3 spans 13 amino acids. V lost 6 bases, J lost 2 bases, and 8 bases lay in between. The V gene's germline CDR1 is LNHNV and CDR2 YYDKDF (reference sequence). In DNA form, the CDR3 reads TGTGCCACCAGTAAAGCAACCTACAATGAGCAGTTCTTC. Its translation: CATSKATYNEQFF.

The sample holds a few counts of this clonotype. This rearrangement joins TRBV12-3 or TRBV12-4 to TRBJ2-7, with D tentatively TRBD1 (6 bases). Trimming shortened V by 4 bases and J by 6 bases, and 16 bases separated the two germline ends. The CDR3 is 14 residues long. The CDR3, as DNA: TGTGCCAGCAGTTCGGGTGACAGGCCTCTCGAGCAGTACGTC. This gives the protein CASSSGDRPLEQYV.

The chain links TRBV11-2 to TRBJ2-7; possibly TRBD1 for D (5 bases). This CDR3 is 16 amino acids long. CDR1 is SGHAT and CDR2 is FQNNGV in the germline V gene. V was pared by 1 base and J by 3 bases, with 16 bases between. DNA for the CDR3: TGTGCCAGCAGCTTAGGTAGAGGTCAGGGTTTCTACGAGCAGTACGTC. It codes for CASSLGRGQGFYEQYV.

V gene TRBV5-1 combines with J gene TRBJ1-1; 9 positions agree with TRBD1. The germline V gene has CDR1 SGHRS and CDR2 YFSETQ. This CDR3 has 15 amino acids. Trimming removed 5 bases from V and 7 bases from J; junction bases left unmatched: 12. Here the CDR3 reads CASRLLENRGLEAFF. The CDR3 DNA follows: TGCGCCAGCAGGTTACTAGAAAACAGGGGGCTTGAAGCTTTCTTT.

V is TRBV12-3 or TRBV12-4 and J is TRBJ2-1; 13 bases line up with TRBD2. Trimming took 5 bases from V and 7 from J; bases not matched to a gene: 8. The CDR3 totals 16 residues. CDR3 sequence (DNA): TGTGCCAGCAGTCTCCAGACTAGCGGGGGGTGGAATGAGCAGTTCTTC. Translated: CASSLQTSGGWNEQFF.

This clonotype has just a few counts. The rearrangement joins TRBV20-1 to TRBJ1-2; no definite D call. Trimming left V 6 bases short and J 5 bases short, with 10 bases between. The CDR3 covers 11 residues. Germline values: CDR1 DFQATT, CDR2 SNEGSKA (reference sequence). The CDR3 region is CSAGQVYGYTF. CDR3 in DNA: TGCAGTGCCGGCCAGGTTTATGGCTACACCTTC.